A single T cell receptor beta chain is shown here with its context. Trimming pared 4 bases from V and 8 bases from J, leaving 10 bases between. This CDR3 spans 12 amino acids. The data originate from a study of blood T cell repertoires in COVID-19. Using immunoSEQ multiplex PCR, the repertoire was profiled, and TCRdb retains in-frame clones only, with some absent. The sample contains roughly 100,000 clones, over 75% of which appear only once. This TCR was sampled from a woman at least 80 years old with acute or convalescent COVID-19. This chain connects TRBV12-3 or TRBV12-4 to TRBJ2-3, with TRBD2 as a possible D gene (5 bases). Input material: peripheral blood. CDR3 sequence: CASSSNEGTQYF. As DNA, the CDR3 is TGTGCCAGCAGTTCCAACGAGGGTACGCAGTATTTT.